This T cell receptor beta chain is drawn from a study of regulatory T cells in long-lasting Graves disease. Time point noted: newly diagnosed GD, antithyroid drugs for less than 3 months. PBMC-extracted RNA yielded the TCR library. Germline V gene lookup returns CDR1 SEHNR and CDR2 FQNEAQ (reference sequence). The V end lost 3 bases, the J end lost 4 bases, and 11 bases lay between the germline ends. The CDR3 extends over 14 amino acids. Both iRepertoire HTBI primers and Arm-PCR of CDR3 regions were used to build the TCR beta libraries. TCRdb re-analysed the multiplex PCR reads in MiXCR, keeping a single row per CDR3 protein. The repertoire holds over 450,000 distinct CDR3 sequences, with 9.5% to 15% as singletons. This sample also appeared in a second study, on T cells in Graves' hyperthyroidism and ophthalmopathy.

The clonotype was recovered from a woman in her twenties or thirties with Graves disease. The gene calls are TRBV7-9 and TRBJ2-3; tentative D call: TRBD1 (5 bases). The sample was peripheral blood mononuclear cells (PBMCs), taken at new diagnosis, from a patient treated with antithyroid drugs. The CDR3 DNA is TGTGCCAGCAGCTTTCAGGGCGTCGCAGATACGCAGTATTTT. Amino acid sequence: CASSFQGVADTQYF.